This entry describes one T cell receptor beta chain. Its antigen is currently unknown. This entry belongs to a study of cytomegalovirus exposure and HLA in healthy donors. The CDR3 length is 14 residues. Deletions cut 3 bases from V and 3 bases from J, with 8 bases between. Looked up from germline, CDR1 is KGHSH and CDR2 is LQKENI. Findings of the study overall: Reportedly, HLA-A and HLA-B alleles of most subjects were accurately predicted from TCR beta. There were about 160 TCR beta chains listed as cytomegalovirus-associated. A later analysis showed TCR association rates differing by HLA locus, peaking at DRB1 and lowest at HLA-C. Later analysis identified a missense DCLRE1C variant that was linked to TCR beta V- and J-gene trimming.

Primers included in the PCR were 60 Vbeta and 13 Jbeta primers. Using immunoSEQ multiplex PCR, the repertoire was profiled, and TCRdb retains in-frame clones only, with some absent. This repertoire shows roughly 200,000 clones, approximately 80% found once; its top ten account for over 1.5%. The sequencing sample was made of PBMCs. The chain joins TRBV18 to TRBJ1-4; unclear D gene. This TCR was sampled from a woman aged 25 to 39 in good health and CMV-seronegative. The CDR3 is CASSPGVPNEKLFF. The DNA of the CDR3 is TGTGCCAGCTCACCGGGAGTACCTAATGAAAAACTGTTTTTT.